This T cell receptor (beta chain) was retrieved from a study of T cell responses to AZD1222 COVID-19 vaccine. TCRdb's table, derived via immunoSEQ multiplex PCR, lists solely in-frame clones and lacks some. Of around 150,000 clones in the sample, 92% are singletons; the top ten hold around 4%. Whole-study findings and limits: Receipt of two AZD1222 doses was followed by a rise in Spike-specific TCR breadth and depth. White British people made up most donors, females outnumbered males, and clonal diversity was possibly underestimated.

The CDR3 length is 12 residues. Trimming left V 0 bases short and J 5 bases short, with 8 bases between. The germline V gene encodes CDR1 GTSNPN and CDR2 SVGIG (reference sequence). Worth noting for this clone: Its antigen is undetermined.

The rearrangement joins TRBV30 to TRBJ2-7; D is perhaps TRBD1 (6 bases). This TCR was recovered from an adult in good health. The specimen comprised peripheral blood, sampled on day 0 of MenACWY control vaccination. In DNA, the CDR3 is TGTGCCTGGAGTGTAAACAGGGACGAGCAGTACTTC. It codes for CAWSVNRDEQYF.